The 18 T cell receptor beta chains in this list originate from one sample, sequenced in a study of T cells in Graves' hyperthyroidism and ophthalmopathy. What was amplified from RNA transcripts were TCR beta CDR3 regions. RT-PCR in the first round (using the HTBI primer set) targeted the TCR CDR3. TCRdb re-called the multiplex PCR reads with MiXCR, one entry per CDR3 protein. Of around 280,000 distinct CDR3 sequences in the sample, about an eighth were seen once. The material sequenced was blood. These receptors were obtained from a woman aged 25 to 39 with Graves' hyperthyroidism that later progressed to Graves' ophthalmopathy.

This clonotype was detected ten times or more. V is TRBV20-1 and J is TRBJ2-5, with D perhaps matching TRBD1 (6 bases). Deletions cut 4 bases from V and 4 bases from J, with 13 bases between. The length of the CDR3 is 13 residues. Germline CDR1 and CDR2: DFQATT and SNEGSKA (reference sequence). This CDR3 is CSAKLQGRETQYF. The CDR3 nucleotides are TGCAGTGCTAAGTTACAGGGAAGAGAGACCCAGTACTTC.

The table lists this clonotype with many counts. The chain recombines TRBV7-9 with TRBJ2-7; tentatively, D is TRBD1 (6 bases). The CDR3 totals 15 residues. Trimming left V 5 bases short and J 5 bases short, with 19 bases between. The germline V gene has CDR1 SEHNR and CDR2 FQNEAQ (reference sequence). CDR3 bases: TGTGCCAGCAGCCTCGGACGGACAGCGCCCCACGAGCAGTACTTC. Its protein is CASSLGRTAPHEQYF. Complete variable domain (other parts from reference TRBV7-9 and TRBJ2-7): DTGVSQNPRHKITKRGQNVTFRCDPISEHNRLYWYRQTLGQGPEFLTYFQNEAQLEKSRLLSDRFSAERPKGSFSTLEIQRTEQGDSAMYLCASSLGRTAPHEQYFGPGTRLTVT.

This clonotype was observed a few times. The chain joins TRBV20-1 to TRBJ2-5; TRBD2 might be the D (7 bases). V lost 4 bases to trimming and J lost 2 bases, with 20 bases between them. The CDR3 has 16 residues. Germline V gene data show CDR1 as DFQATT and CDR2 as SNEGSKA (reference sequence). The CDR3 sequence: CSAKGTMGAGQETQYF. The DNA of the CDR3 is TGCAGTGCTAAGGGGACTATGGGGGCGGGGCAAGAGACCCAGTACTTC.

The rearrangement uses TRBV5-1 and TRBJ2-7; 13 nucleotides line up with TRBD2. Looked up from germline, CDR1 is SGHRS and CDR2 is YFSETQ. This CDR3 region has 17 residues. The J segment lost 0 bases and the V segment lost 9 bases, leaving 12 bases of the junction unmatched. This CDR3 reads CAIPTSGRPKSSYEQYF. CDR3 coding DNA: TGCGCCATACCGACTAGCGGGAGGCCCAAAAGCTCCTACGAGCAGTACTTC. Based on the CDR3 plus reference TRBV5-1 and TRBJ2-7, the full variable domain is KAGVTQTPRYLIKTRGQQVTLSCSPISGHRSVSWYQQTPGQGLQFLFEYFSETQRNKGNFPGRFSGRQFSNSRSEMNVSTLELGDSALYLCAIPTSGRPKSSYEQYFGPGTRLTVT.

This clonotype has ten or more counts. The gene calls are TRBV6-1 and TRBJ2-5; the D gene is possibly TRBD2 (5 bases). The CDR3 extends over 13 amino acids. Germline CDR1 is MNHNS and CDR2 is SASEGT. The germline V and J ends were trimmed by 10 bases and 0 bases, with 12 bases remaining between them. The CDR3 protein is CATALLDQETQYF. The CDR3 nucleotides are TGTGCCACAGCTTTACTAGACCAAGAGACCCAGTACTTC.

The V call is TRBV7-9, the J call TRBJ2-2, with 12 bases aligning to TRBD2. Germline lookup yields CDR1 SEHNR and CDR2 FQNEAQ (reference sequence). CDR3 size: 19 residues. V shed 5 bases and J 4 bases; nucleotides not matched to a gene: 14. This CDR3 is CASSPGGLAGGPGTGELFF. CDR3 DNA: TGTGCCAGCAGCCCTGGTGGGCTAGCGGGAGGGCCAGGCACCGGGGAGCTGTTTTTT.

With regard to this clonotype: A single base separates this from a much larger clone, so it may be a read error. The chain links TRBV20-1 to TRBJ2-5, with D unresolved. Germline assignment: CDR1 DFQATT and CDR2 SNEGSKA (reference sequence). Trimming pared 4 bases from V and 1 base from J, leaving 1 base between. The CDR3 length is 10 residues. The DNA of the CDR3 is TGCAGTGCTACCCAAGAGACCCAGTACTTC. Protein sequence: CSATQETQYF.

The chain employs TRBV27 and TRBJ2-7, with D maybe TRBD1 (6 bases). Trimming removed 3 bases at V and 3 bases at J, with 12 bases between. The CDR3 spans 14 residues. The germline V gene encodes CDR1 MNHEY and CDR2 SMNVEV (reference sequence). CDR3 protein: CASSFLDRLYEQYF. The CDR3 DNA reads TGTGCCAGCAGTTTTCTGGACAGACTCTACGAGCAGTACTTC.

In its sample, this clonotype was seen many times. The gene calls are TRBV11-2 and TRBJ2-7; maybe TRBD1 (5 bases). The germline V and J ends were trimmed by 6 bases and 5 bases, with 11 bases remaining between them. Germline V CDR1 and CDR2: SGHAT, FQNNGV. The CDR3 length is 12 residues. CDR3 region: CASSLRGDEQYF. The CDR3 bases are TGTGCCAGCAGTTTAAGGGGTGACGAGCAGTACTTC.

About this clonotype: The conserved final phenylalanine or tryptophan is absent from the CDR3, which likely points to a read error. The CDR3 DNA is TGTGCCAGCAGCCACGAGGGAACCGAGCAGTACCTC. Protein product: CASSHEGTEQYL. The chain uses TRBV5-5 and TRBJ2-7; maybe TRBD2 (5 bases). There are 12 residues in the CDR3. Germline V gives CDR1 SGHKS, CDR2 YYEKEE (reference sequence). The V end was cut by 4 bases, the J end by 6 bases, with 11 bases between.

This clonotype was counted ten times or more. The chain recombines TRBV30 with TRBJ1-5, with 9 nucleotides matching TRBD1. The germline V gene has CDR1 GTSNPN and CDR2 SVGIG (reference sequence). CDR3 length: 14 residues. V shed 4 bases and J 6 bases; nucleotides not matched to a gene: 7. In DNA, the CDR3 is TGTGCCTGGACTTTTACAGGGGGCGGTCAGCCCCAGCATTTT. This sequence encodes CAWTFTGGGQPQHF.

This clonotype was seen a handful of times. The V call is TRBV3-1, the J call TRBJ2-5; 8 bases are shared with TRBD1. J gave up 7 bases and V 1 base, and 8 bases lay outside the gene matches. Germline CDR1 LGHDT, CDR2 YNNKEL (reference sequence). The CDR3 is 15 residues long. CDR3 in amino acids: CASSQGQGYRSTQYF. In nucleotides, the CDR3 is TGTGCCAGCAGCCAAGGACAGGGGTACCGATCGACCCAGTACTTC.

This clonotype was detected many times. The CDR3 loop reads CASSLQGGGYYEQYF. The CDR3 DNA reads TGTGCCAGCAGTTTACAGGGGGGGGGGTACTACGAGCAGTACTTC. This chain joins TRBV27 and TRBJ2-7; D assignment may be TRBD1 or TRBD2 (7 bases each). Trimming took off 2 bases at V and 3 bases at J, with 14 bases between the two ends. CDR1 and CDR2 from the germline V gene are MNHEY and SMNVEV (reference sequence). CDR3 length: 15 amino acids.

This clonotype was counted ten times or more. The V gene is TRBV20-1, the J gene TRBJ2-3; D not resolved. In germline, CDR1 is DFQATT, CDR2 SNEGSKA (reference sequence). The CDR3 consists of 13 residues. The V end lost 3 bases, the J end lost 4 bases, and 11 bases lay between the germline ends. The CDR3 here is CSASLPLSDTQYF. CDR3 coding DNA: TGCAGTGCTAGTCTTCCTCTTTCAGATACGCAGTATTTT.

This clonotype was recorded at least ten times. The chain recombines TRBV7-9 with TRBJ2-2; 8 bases are shared with TRBD1. CDR1 and CDR2 (germline): SEHNR, FQNEAQ (reference sequence). With V trimmed by 4 bases and J by 2 bases, 6 bases remained unmatched. The CDR3 runs 16 residues. DNA of the CDR3: TGTGCCAGCAGCTCGAGGGACAGGAAAAACACCGGGGAGCTGTTTTTT. Its protein is CASSSRDRKNTGELFF.

The chain links TRBV4-1 to TRBJ2-5, with 7 bases that match TRBD2. The V gene's germline CDR1 is MGHRA and CDR2 YSYEKL. The junction had 8 bases not matched to a gene; V was cut back by 1 base and J by 3 bases. The CDR3 consists of 16 residues. The CDR3 here is CASSQGGGTPKETQYF. In DNA form, the CDR3 reads TGCGCCAGCAGCCAAGGGGGGGGGACCCCGAAAGAGACCCAGTACTTC.

This clonotype was recorded a few times. Its ends do not fully match the called genes, so a read error is possible. The V call is TRBV28, the J call TRBJ2-7; D is undetermined. CDR1 and CDR2 (germline): MDHEN, SYDVKM. The CDR3 totals 11 residues. CDR3 coding DNA: TGTGCCTGCAGTCTGTCCTACGAGCAGTACTTC. This encodes CACSLSYEQYF. Filled out from reference TRBV28 and TRBJ2-7, the complete variable domain reads DVKVTQSSRYLVKRTGEKVFLECVQDMDHENMFWYRQDPGLGLRLIYFSYDVKMKEKGDIPEGYSVSREKKERFSLILESASTNQTSMYLCACSLSYEQYFGPGTRLTVT.

V is TRBV6-2 or TRBV6-3 and J is TRBJ1-3, with 7 bases aligning to TRBD1. V lost 2 bases to trimming and J lost 5 bases; unmatched junction nucleotides: 6. CDR1 and CDR2 from the germline V gene are MNHEY and SVGEGT. This CDR3 is 15 amino acids long. CDR3 sequence reads: CASSYGTVARNTIYF. As DNA, the CDR3 is TGTGCCAGCAGTTACGGGACAGTCGCAAGAAACACCATATATTTT.